This T cell receptor beta chain is drawn from a study of blood T cell repertoires in COVID-19. As for the study in general: T cells, B-cell-depleted T cells, or PBMCs supplied cDNA or gDNA.

Assay: immunoSEQ multiplex PCR; the TCRdb copy retains only in-frame clones and omits some. The sample records a few hundred thousand clones, about 88% being singletons. The specimen was PBMCs or T cells enriched from blood (not recorded which). The sequence was obtained from a woman aged 60-75 years who had recovered from COVID-19.

As DNA, the CDR3 is TGTGCCAGCAGCCAGACAGGGGGGAATGAGCAGTTCTTC. Its translation is CASSQTGGNEQFF. V usage is TRBV6-5 and J usage is TRBJ2-1; 9 bases are a match to TRBD1. Looked up from germline, CDR1 is MNHEY and CDR2 is SVGAGI. Germline trimming cut 6 bases from V and 7 bases from J; bases unmatched to any gene: 4. The CDR3 length is 13 residues.